This entry lists 15 T cell receptor beta chains sequenced from one sample in a study of PD-1 blockade in mismatch repair-deficient tumors. The data were produced by immunoSEQ multiplex PCR, yet TCRdb's version contains in-frame clones alone and is incomplete. Of tens of thousands of clones in the sample, around 80% are singletons; the top ten hold 2.5% to 4%. The sequenced sample was peripheral blood, obtained 4 weeks after starting pembrolizumab. Receptors were obtained from an adult with mismatch repair-deficient cancer.

The rearrangement joins TRBV7-6 to TRBJ2-4; 16 bases line up with TRBD2. This CDR3 has 21 amino acids. Germline CDR1 is SGHVS and CDR2 is FNYEAQ. The ends lost 1 base at V and 6 bases at J; junction bases unmatched: 15. CDR3 in DNA: TGTGCCAGCAGCTTAGGGTCTCCACAGGGACTAGCGGGAGGGGAGTCAAACATTCAGTACTTC. Amino acid sequence: CASSLGSPQGLAGGESNIQYF.

This chain's CDR3 is CASSPRQGFYEQYF. CDR3 nucleotide sequence: TGTGCCAGCAGCCCCCGACAGGGTTTCTACGAGCAGTACTTC. V and J are TRBV5-6 and TRBJ2-7; TRBD1 agrees at 7 bases. This CDR3 is built from 14 residues. The V gene end was trimmed by 4 bases and the J gene end by 3 bases; junction bases not matched to a gene: 7. The germline gives CDR1 SGHDT, CDR2 YYEEEE.

The chain couples TRBV7-3 to TRBJ2-3; D may be TRBD2 (5 bases). Trimming pared 3 bases from V and 0 bases from J, leaving 7 bases between. The CDR3 is made up of 14 amino acids. Germline V gene sequence: CDR1 SGHTA, CDR2 FQGTGA. The CDR3 sequence: CASSLGSSTDTQYF. DNA of the CDR3: TGTGCCAGCAGCTTGGGGAGTAGCACAGATACGCAGTATTTT. Drawing the rest from reference TRBV7-3 and TRBJ2-3, the complete variable domain is GAGVSQTPSNKVTEKGKYVELRCDPISGHTALYWYRQSLGQGPEFLIYFQGTGAADDSGLPNDRFFAVRPEGSVSTLKIQRTERGDSAVYLCASSLGSSTDTQYFGPGTRLTVL.

This clone was detected only once. This sequence joins TRBV5-6 and TRBJ2-5, with TRBD2 matching 14 bases. Trimming took 3 bases from V and 5 from J; bases not matched to a gene: 12. Germline-derived CDR1 and CDR2 are SGHDT and YYEEEE. This CDR3 spans 18 amino acids. The CDR3 DNA reads TGTGCCAGCAGCTCCATCTACGGGACTAGCGGGAGTGTGGAGACCCAGTACTTC. Amino acid sequence: CASSSIYGTSGSVETQYF.

The chain couples TRBV7-9 to TRBJ2-5; TRBD2 aligns across 12 bases. The junction had 9 bases not matched to a gene; V was cut back by 4 bases and J by 3 bases. This CDR3 contains 17 residues. Looked up from germline, CDR1 is SEHNR and CDR2 is FQNEAQ (reference sequence). The chain's CDR3 is CASSYKTGLAGKETQYF. The CDR3 DNA sequence: TGTGCCAGCAGCTATAAGACCGGACTAGCGGGAAAAGAGACCCAGTACTTC.

This chain links TRBV9 with TRBJ2-7, with TRBD2 identical over 8 bases. Per the germline V gene, CDR1 is SGDLS and CDR2 is YYNGEE. This CDR3 is built from 16 residues. After removal of 4 bases from V and 5 bases from J, the junction contained 14 bases not matched to a gene. DNA of the CDR3: TGTGCCAGCAGCTCCCGCCTCGCGGGAGGTCTCAACGAGCAGTACTTC. Residues: CASSSRLAGGLNEQYF.

CDR3 loop: CASSLGSGRPSTDTQYF. The DNA for the CDR3 is TGTGCCAGCAGCTTAGGTAGCGGGAGGCCTAGCACAGATACGCAGTATTTT. The chain carries TRBV13 and TRBJ2-3; 10 bases line up with TRBD2. This CDR3 has 17 amino acids. Germline V lookup: CDR1 PRHDT, CDR2 FYEKMQ (reference sequence). Trimming took 0 bases from V and 0 from J; bases not matched to a gene: 3.

This clone has a single count. The chain is built from TRBV2 and TRBJ1-2; 10 nucleotides agree with TRBD1. CDR1 and CDR2 from the germline V gene are SNHLY and FYNNEI. The CDR3 has 14 amino acids. Unmatched junction bases numbered 4, after V lost 4 bases and J lost 5 bases. Here the CDR3 reads CASSGQGAGYGYTF. CDR3 bases: TGTGCCAGCAGTGGACAGGGGGCAGGGTATGGCTACACCTTC.

The CDR3 sequence is CASSGDRGYEQYF. CDR3 nucleotides: TGTGCCAGCAGTGGGGACAGGGGTTACGAGCAGTACTTC. The chain employs TRBV6-4 and TRBJ2-7; the match to TRBD1 covers 10 bases. CDR1 and CDR2 (germline): MRHNA, SNTAGT. The CDR3 spans 13 residues. J was trimmed by 4 bases and V by 4 bases; bases with no gene match: 1.

The V call is TRBV19, the J call TRBJ1-3, with D unclear. The ends were cut back, 2 bases at V and 0 bases at J, with 14 bases in the middle. In germline, CDR1 is LNHDA, CDR2 SQIVND (reference sequence). This CDR3 comprises 17 residues. DNA of the CDR3: TGTGCCAGTAGTATATATCGGGGTGAGAGCTCTGGAAACACCATATATTTT. It yields the protein CASSIYRGESSGNTIYF.

The CDR3 sequence: CASSYLIQTAFEQYF. DNA of the CDR3: TGTGCCAGCAGCTACCTGATTCAGACCGCCTTCGAGCAGTACTTC. The chain has TRBV7-2 and TRBJ2-7; D is uncertain. Germline V gene lookup returns CDR1 SGHTA and CDR2 FQGNSA. V gave up 4 bases and J gave up 6 bases, with 19 bases separating them. The CDR3 extends over 15 amino acids.

This chain uses TRBV6-5 with TRBJ2-1, with TRBD2 matching over 8 bases. This CDR3 has 15 amino acids. The V gene end was trimmed by 5 bases and the J gene end by 5 bases; junction bases not matched to a gene: 8. Germline lookup yields CDR1 MNHEY and CDR2 SVGAGI. The CDR3 bases are TGTGCCAGCAGTGGTCGACTAGCGTTTAACAATGAGCAGTTCTTC. Translating gives CASSGRLAFNNEQFF.

This rearrangement joins TRBV10-1 to TRBJ2-1; possible D gene TRBD1, 6 bases. This CDR3 has 13 residues. Trimming cost V 8 bases and J 7 bases, with 15 bases left between them. CDR1 and CDR2 (germline): WNHNN, SYGVQD (reference sequence). CDR3 coding DNA: TGCGCCAGCGGGGGCCGACTTCGGAATGAGCAGTTCTTC. It encodes CASGGRLRNEQFF.

The chain joins TRBV29-1 to TRBJ1-2; 8 positions agree with TRBD1. This CDR3 comprises 13 residues. J was trimmed by 4 bases and V by 3 bases; bases with no gene match: 4. Germline CDR1 SQVTM, CDR2 ANQGSEA. CDR3 nucleotides: TGCAGCGTTGACCCGGGACAGGCCTATGGCTACACCTTC. It specifies CSVDPGQAYGYTF. The entire variable domain, with the rest obtained from reference TRBV29-1 and TRBJ1-2, is as follows: SAVISQKPSRDICQRGTSLTIQCQVDSQVTMMFWYRQQPGQSLTLIATANQGSEATYESGFVIDKFPISRPNLTFSTLTVSNMSPEDSSIYLCSVDPGQAYGYTFGSGTRLTVV.

This chain uses TRBV7-6 with TRBJ2-2, with 7 bases that match TRBD2. The CDR3 has 20 residues. V shed 3 bases, J shed 3 bases, and the junction held 19 bases outside the gene matches. Germline V gene sequence: CDR1 SGHVS, CDR2 FNYEAQ. The CDR3 reads CASSFPIGREIKGDTGELFF. As DNA, the CDR3 is TGTGCCAGCAGCTTCCCGATCGGGCGGGAGATAAAAGGGGACACCGGGGAGCTGTTTTTT.